Presented here are 14 T cell receptor beta chains from one specimen sequenced in a study of neoadjuvant anti-PD-1 for oral cavity cancer. This table comes from immunoSEQ multiplex PCR, and its TCRdb copy is limited to in-frame clones, with some not included. The data contain 8,500 to 10,000 clones, approximately 72% of them seen just once; the ten biggest clones take up about 4%. Regarding time point: after neoadjuvant nivolumab, at surgical resection. Sequencing used PBMCs, obtained after nivolumab (anti-PD-1) treatment. These receptor sequences come from a person between 35 and 79 years old with oral cavity squamous cell carcinoma.

This chain joins TRBV4-2 and TRBJ1-6, with 10 positions matching TRBD1. Losses at the gene ends were 3 bases for V and 9 bases for J; bases not matched to a gene: 11. CDR1 and CDR2 (germline): LGHNA, YNFKEQ. The CDR3 runs 17 residues. The CDR3 nucleotides are TGTGCCAGCAGCCAGGCCAGGACAGGGGGAATAGGTTCACCCCTCCACTTT. The encoded protein is CASSQARTGGIGSPLHF.

This chain connects TRBV7-9 to TRBJ1-2; D is perhaps TRBD1 (5 bases). The CDR3 contains 10 residues. The V end lost 5 bases, the J end lost 8 bases, and 6 bases lay between the germline ends. CDR1 and CDR2 from the germline V gene are SEHNR and FQNEAQ (reference sequence). The CDR3 DNA reads as TGTGCCAGCAGCCCAGGGGGCTACACCTTC. This codes for CASSPGGYTF.

The chain employs TRBV29-1 and TRBJ2-3, with TRBD1 matching over 7 bases. Per germline, CDR1 SQVTM and CDR2 ANQGSEA. V dropped 4 bases and J dropped 2; count of bases not matched to a gene: 6. The CDR3 has 14 residues. CDR3 bases: TGCAGCGTTGGGGGACAGCTTCTCACAGATACGCAGTATTTT. Translation: CSVGGQLLTDTQYF.

The DNA for the CDR3 is TGTGCCAGCAGCCCCGAGCCTTACGAGCAGTACTTC. It encodes CASSPEPYEQYF. The chain recombines TRBV7-9 with TRBJ2-7; no clear D gene. The germline CDR1 and CDR2 sequences are SEHNR and FQNEAQ (reference sequence). CDR3 length equals 12 residues. Between the trimmed V and J ends, which lost 5 bases and 4 bases, there was a span of 9 bases.

The V and J genes are TRBV5-6 and TRBJ2-6; a possible D gene is TRBD1 (5 bases). Germline V gene sequence: CDR1 SGHDT, CDR2 YYEEEE. This CDR3 is 15 amino acids long. V was pared by 4 bases and J by 1 base, with 9 bases between. CDR3 nucleotides: TGTGCCAGCAGCAGCAGGGTATCTGGGGCCAACGTCCTGACTTTC. Translated: CASSSRVSGANVLTF.

The chain couples TRBV11-2 to TRBJ1-1; TRBD1 aligns across 7 bases. Germline CDR1 reads SGHAT; CDR2 reads FQNNGV. The junction had 2 bases not matched to a gene; V was cut back by 5 bases and J by 2 bases. The CDR3 length is 13 residues. The CDR3 sequence: CASSRQGNTEAFF. The CDR3 DNA sequence: TGTGCCAGCAGCCGACAGGGAAACACTGAAGCTTTCTTT.

CDR3 region: CASSDVGGRREQYF. CDR3 bases: TGTGCCAGCAGTGATGTGGGGGGGCGCCGCGAGCAGTACTTC. The rearrangement uses TRBV2 and TRBJ2-7; D is possibly TRBD2 (7 bases). With 3 bases removed from V and 6 bases from J, the gap between germline ends came to 15 bases. The CDR3 spans 14 residues. The germline gives CDR1 SNHLY, CDR2 FYNNEI. Drawing the rest from reference TRBV2 and TRBJ2-7, the complete variable domain is EPEVTQTPSHQVTQMGQEVILRCVPISNHLYFYWYRQILGQKVEFLVSFYNNEISEKSEIFDDQFSVERPDGSNFTLKIRSTKLEDSAMYFCASSDVGGRREQYFGPGTRLTVT.

The chain couples TRBV7-2 to TRBJ1-5; D may be TRBD1 (5 bases). The CDR3 runs to 18 residues. From germline, CDR1 is SGHTA and CDR2 FQGNSA. V was cut by 2 bases and J by 5 bases, with 22 bases left in between. The CDR3 DNA reads TGTGCCAGCAGCTTATGGGCTCGTGGGACGGAACTTCATCAGCCCCAGCATTTT. It yields the protein CASSLWARGTELHQPQHF.

This clone appeared once. V gene TRBV5-1 combines with J gene TRBJ1-1; 9 nucleotides match TRBD1. The CDR3 contains 16 residues. Losses at the gene ends were 3 bases for V and 5 bases for J; bases not matched to a gene: 11. CDR1 and CDR2 (germline): SGHRS, YFSETQ. This CDR3 is CASSSAGTGLRTEAFF. The CDR3 DNA follows: TGCGCCAGCAGCTCGGCCGGGACAGGGTTGAGAACTGAAGCTTTCTTT.

The chain recombines TRBV9 with TRBJ1-1, with 10 nucleotides matching TRBD1. Germline CDR1 SGDLS, CDR2 YYNGEE. Trimming removed 2 bases from V and 2 bases from J; junction bases left unmatched: 3. CDR3 length: 15 amino acids. CDR3: CASSVRDRGNTEAFF. For the CDR3, the DNA is TGTGCCAGCAGCGTCCGGGACAGGGGTAACACTGAAGCTTTCTTT.

The V call is TRBV6-6, the J call TRBJ1-2; no clear D gene. CDR1 MNHNY and CDR2 SVGAGI come from the germline V gene (reference sequence). The CDR3 spans 16 residues. The V end was cut by 6 bases, the J end by 1 base, with 18 bases between. CDR3 nucleotide sequence: TGTGCCAGCAGGGCCCCTTTATTGGCTGATAACTATGGCTACACCTTC. It is translated as CASRAPLLADNYGYTF.

This clone was seen a handful of times. V and J are TRBV19 and TRBJ1-1, with D uncertain. Germline lookup yields CDR1 LNHDA and CDR2 SQIVND (reference sequence). V lost 6 bases and J lost 4, with 12 bases in between. The CDR3 is made up of 13 amino acids. This CDR3 is CASRGTAGTEAFF. The DNA of the CDR3 is TGTGCCAGTAGGGGAACGGCCGGCACTGAAGCTTTCTTT.

The sample holds a few counts of this clone. CDR3 sequence (DNA): TGTGCCAGCGGGGGGCAGGGAACCCATAGCAATCAGCCCCAGCATTTT. This codes for CASGGQGTHSNQPQHF. V is TRBV7-2 and J is TRBJ1-5; possible D gene TRBD1, 6 bases. V was shortened by 8 bases and J by 0 bases, with 17 bases between the two germline ends. The germline gives CDR1 SGHTA, CDR2 FQGNSA. The CDR3 is 16 residues long.

The rearrangement uses TRBV10-2 and TRBJ2-5; 12 bases fit TRBD2. The CDR3 has 15 residues. Germline CDR1 WSHSY, CDR2 SAAADI. V trimming: 0 bases; J trimming: 5 bases; junction bases outside the gene matches: 1. For the CDR3, the DNA is TGCGCCAGCAGTGAGTCGACTAGCGGGGGTGAGACCCAGTACTTC. It translates to CASSESTSGGETQYF.